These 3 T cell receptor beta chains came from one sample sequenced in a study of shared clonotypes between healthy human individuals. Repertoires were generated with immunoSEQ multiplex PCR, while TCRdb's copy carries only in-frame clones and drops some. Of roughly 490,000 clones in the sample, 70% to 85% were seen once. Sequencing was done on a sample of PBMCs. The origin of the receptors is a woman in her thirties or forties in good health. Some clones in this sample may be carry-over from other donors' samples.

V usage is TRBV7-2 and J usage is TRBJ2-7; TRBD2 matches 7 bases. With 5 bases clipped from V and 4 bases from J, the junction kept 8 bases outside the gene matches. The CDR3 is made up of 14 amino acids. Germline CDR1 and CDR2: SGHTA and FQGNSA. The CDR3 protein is CASSPGTIPYEQYF. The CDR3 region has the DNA TGTGCCAGCAGCCCAGGGACTATACCATACGAGCAGTACTTC.

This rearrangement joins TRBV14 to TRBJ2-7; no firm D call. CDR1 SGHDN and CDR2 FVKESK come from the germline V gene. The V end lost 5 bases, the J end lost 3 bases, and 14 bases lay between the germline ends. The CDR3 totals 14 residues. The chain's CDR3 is CASSDWVDIYEQYF. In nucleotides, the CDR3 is TGTGCCAGCAGCGATTGGGTAGACATCTACGAGCAGTACTTC.

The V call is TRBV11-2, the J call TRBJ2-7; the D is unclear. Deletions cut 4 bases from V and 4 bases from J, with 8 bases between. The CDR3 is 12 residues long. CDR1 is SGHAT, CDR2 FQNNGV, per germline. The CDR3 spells CASSYRKYEQYF. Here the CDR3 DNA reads TGTGCCAGCAGCTACCGGAAATACGAGCAGTACTTC.